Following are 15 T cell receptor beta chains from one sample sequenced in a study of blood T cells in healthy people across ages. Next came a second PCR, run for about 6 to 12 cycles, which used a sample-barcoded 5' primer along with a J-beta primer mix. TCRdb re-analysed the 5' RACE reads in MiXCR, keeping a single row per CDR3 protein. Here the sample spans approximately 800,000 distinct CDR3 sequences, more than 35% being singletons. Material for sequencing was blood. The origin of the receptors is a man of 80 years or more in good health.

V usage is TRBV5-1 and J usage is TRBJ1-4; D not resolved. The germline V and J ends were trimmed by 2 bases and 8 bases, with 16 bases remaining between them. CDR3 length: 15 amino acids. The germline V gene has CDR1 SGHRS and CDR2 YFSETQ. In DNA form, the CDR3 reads TGCGCCAGCAGCTTTTCAAGTGTACAAGGCGAAAAACTGTTTTTT. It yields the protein CASSFSSVQGEKLFF.

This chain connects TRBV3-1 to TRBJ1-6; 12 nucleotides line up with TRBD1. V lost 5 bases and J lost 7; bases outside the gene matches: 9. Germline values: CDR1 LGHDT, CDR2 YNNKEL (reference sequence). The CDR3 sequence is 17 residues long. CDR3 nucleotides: TGTGCCAGCAGCGACCGGGACAGGGGGCTTCGAAATTCACCCCTCCACTTT. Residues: CASSDRDRGLRNSPLHF.

The CDR3 protein is CASKRGERTEAFF. The CDR3 DNA reads TGTGCCAGCAAGAGGGGCGAGAGGACTGAAGCTTTCTTT. The chain combines TRBV12-3 or TRBV12-4 with TRBJ1-1; D is possibly TRBD1 (5 bases). Trimming removed 7 bases from V and 5 bases from J, with 14 bases in between. CDR3 length: 13 residues.

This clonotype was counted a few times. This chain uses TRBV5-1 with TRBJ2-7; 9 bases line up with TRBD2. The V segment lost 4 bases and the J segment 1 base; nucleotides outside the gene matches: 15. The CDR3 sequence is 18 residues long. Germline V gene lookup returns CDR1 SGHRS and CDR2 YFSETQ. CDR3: CASSPRTSAMTQSYEQYF. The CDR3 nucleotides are TGCGCCAGCAGCCCTCGGACTAGCGCCATGACACAGTCCTACGAGCAGTACTTC.

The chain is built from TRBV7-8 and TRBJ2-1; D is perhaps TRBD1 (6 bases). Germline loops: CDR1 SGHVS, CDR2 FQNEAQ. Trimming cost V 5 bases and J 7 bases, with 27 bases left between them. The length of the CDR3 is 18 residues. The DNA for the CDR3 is TGTGCCAGCAGCCCGACGAAGTGGGGGCCAGGGAATGGAAATGAGCAGTTCTTC. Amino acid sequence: CASSPTKWGPGNGNEQFF.

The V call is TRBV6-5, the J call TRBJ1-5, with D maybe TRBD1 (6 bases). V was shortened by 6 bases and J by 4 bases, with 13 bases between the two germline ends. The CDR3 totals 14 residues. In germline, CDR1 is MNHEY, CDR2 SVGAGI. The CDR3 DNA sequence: TGTGCCAGCAGGAGGGGGATAGGAAATCAGCCCCAGCATTTT. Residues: CASRRGIGNQPQHF.

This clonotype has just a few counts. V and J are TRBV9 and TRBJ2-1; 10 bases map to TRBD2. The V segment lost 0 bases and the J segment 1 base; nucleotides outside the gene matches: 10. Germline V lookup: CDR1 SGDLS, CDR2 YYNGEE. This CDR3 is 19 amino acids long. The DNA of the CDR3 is TGTGCCAGCAGCGTAGCTGGACTAGCGGAAATGAGGTCCTACAATGAGCAGTTCTTC. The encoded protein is CASSVAGLAEMRSYNEQFF.

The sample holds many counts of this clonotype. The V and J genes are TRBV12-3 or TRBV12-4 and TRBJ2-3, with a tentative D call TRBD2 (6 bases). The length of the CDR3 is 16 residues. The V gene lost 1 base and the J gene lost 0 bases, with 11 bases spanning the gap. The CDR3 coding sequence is TGTGCCAGCAGTTTAGAGGGCGGGATAAGCACAGATACGCAGTATTTT. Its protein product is CASSLEGGISTDTQYF.

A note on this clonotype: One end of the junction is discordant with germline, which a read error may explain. CDR3 coding DNA: TGTGCCGGCAGCTTGCGGGGACATGAGCAGTACTTC. Protein: CAGSLRGHEQYF. This sequence joins TRBV11-3 and TRBJ2-7; D may correspond to TRBD1 or TRBD2 (6 bases each). Germline CDR1 and CDR2: SGHNT and YENEEA. The CDR3 extends over 12 amino acids. The full variable domain, its missing parts supplied by reference TRBV11-3 and TRBJ2-7, is EAGVVQSPRYKIIEKKQPVAFWCNPISGHNTLYWYLQNLGQGPELLIRYENEEAVDDSQLPKDRFSAERLKGVDSTLKIQPAELGDSAVYLCAGSLRGHEQYFGPGTRLTVT.

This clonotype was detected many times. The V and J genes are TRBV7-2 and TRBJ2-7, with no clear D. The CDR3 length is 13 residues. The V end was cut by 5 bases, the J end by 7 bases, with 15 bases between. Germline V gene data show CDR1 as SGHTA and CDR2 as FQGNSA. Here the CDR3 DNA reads TGTGCCAGCAGCCGAGACCTTAACGGGGAGCAGTACTTC. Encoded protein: CASSRDLNGEQYF.

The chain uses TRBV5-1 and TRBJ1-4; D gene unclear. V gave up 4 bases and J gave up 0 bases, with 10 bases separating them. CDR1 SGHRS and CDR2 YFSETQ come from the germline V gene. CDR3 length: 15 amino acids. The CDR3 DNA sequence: TGCGCCAGCAGCCGGGAGACTGCAACTAATGAAAAACTGTTTTTT. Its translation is CASSRETATNEKLFF.

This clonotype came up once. For the CDR3, the DNA is TGTGCCAGCAGTCCGGGACAGGAACATGAAAAACTGTTTTTT. This translates into CASSPGQEHEKLFF. The V call is TRBV12-3 or TRBV12-4, the J call TRBJ1-4, with TRBD1 identical over 8 bases. V was clipped by 5 bases and J by 6 bases; unmatched bases: 5. The CDR3 length is 14 residues.

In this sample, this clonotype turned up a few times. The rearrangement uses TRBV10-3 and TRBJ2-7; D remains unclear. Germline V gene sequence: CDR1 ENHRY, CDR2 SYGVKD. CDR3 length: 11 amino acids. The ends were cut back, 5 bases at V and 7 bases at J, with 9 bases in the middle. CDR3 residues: CAISSSEEQYF. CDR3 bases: TGTGCCATCAGTTCCTCGGAGGAGCAGTACTTC.

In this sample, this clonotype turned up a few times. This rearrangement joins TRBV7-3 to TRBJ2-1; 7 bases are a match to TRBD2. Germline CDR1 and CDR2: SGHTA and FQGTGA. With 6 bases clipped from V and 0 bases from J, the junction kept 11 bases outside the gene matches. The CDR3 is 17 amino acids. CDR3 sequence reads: CASSSPGSGTSYNEQFF. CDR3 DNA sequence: TGTGCCAGCAGTTCCCCGGGGAGCGGGACCTCCTACAATGAGCAGTTCTTC.

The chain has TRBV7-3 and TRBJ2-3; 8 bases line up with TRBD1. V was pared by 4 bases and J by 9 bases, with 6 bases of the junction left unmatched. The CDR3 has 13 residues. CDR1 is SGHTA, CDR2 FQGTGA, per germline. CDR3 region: CASSSGTGGTQYF. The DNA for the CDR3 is TGTGCCAGCAGCTCCGGGACAGGTGGGACGCAGTATTTT.